The 22 T cell receptor beta chains below all came from one sample that was sequenced in a study of T cells in Graves' hyperthyroidism and ophthalmopathy. RNA transcripts provided the source from which TCR beta CDR3 regions were amplified. When the TCR CDR3 underwent first-round RT-PCR, the HTBI primer set was used. A single record per CDR3 protein comes from TCRdb applying MiXCR to the multiplex PCR reads. Of about 560,000 distinct CDR3 sequences listed, around 17% are singletons. The sequenced sample was blood. These receptors all stem from a woman younger than 30 with Graves' hyperthyroidism.

This clonotype was seen many times. The gene calls are TRBV20-1 and TRBJ1-6; D is undetermined. Germline lookup yields CDR1 DFQATT and CDR2 SNEGSKA (reference sequence). Trimming removed 3 bases at V and 0 bases at J, with 9 bases between. The CDR3 runs to 15 residues. CDR3 residues: CSARAVSSYNSPLHF. The CDR3 DNA follows: TGCAGTGCTAGGGCCGTGAGCTCCTATAATTCACCCCTCCACTTT.

This clonotype occurred many times. The chain has TRBV6-1 and TRBJ2-2; D is unresolved. The CDR3 covers 16 residues. Trimming took off 8 bases at V and 7 bases at J, with 23 bases between the two ends. The germline CDR1 and CDR2 sequences are MNHNS and SASEGT. The chain's CDR3 is CASQSPEAVESGELFF. The CDR3 nucleotides are TGTGCCAGCCAATCTCCCGAGGCGGTGGAAAGCGGGGAGCTGTTTTTT.

The chain is built from TRBV28 and TRBJ1-2; D uncertain. The V and J ends lost 5 bases and 5 bases respectively, with 15 bases between them. The germline gives CDR1 MDHEN, CDR2 SYDVKM. The CDR3 is 14 amino acids. DNA for the CDR3: TGTGCCAGCAGTCTACCCTCCCAGAATTATGGCTACACCTTC. This gives the protein CASSLPSQNYGYTF.

There are a few counts of this clonotype. The chain uses TRBV20-1 and TRBJ1-1; D call uncertain. CDR3 length equals 9 residues. Trimming stripped 6 bases from V and 10 bases from J, with 9 bases between. Germline V gives CDR1 DFQATT, CDR2 SNEGSKA (reference sequence). CDR3 DNA sequence: TGCAGTGCCTGCGACCGAGCTTTCTTT. Protein product: CSACDRAFF.

The V gene is TRBV6-6, the J gene TRBJ2-2; 12 bases are shared with TRBD2. The length of the CDR3 is 18 residues. Germline CDR1 MNHNY, CDR2 SVGAGI (reference sequence). V lost 0 bases to trimming and J lost 3 bases; unmatched junction nucleotides: 5. This CDR3 is CASSYSLAGGFDTGELFF. DNA for the CDR3: TGTGCCAGCAGTTACTCGCTAGCGGGGGGGTTTGACACCGGGGAGCTGTTTTTT.

This clonotype showed up many times. The chain combines TRBV6-1 with TRBJ1-1; D possibly corresponds to TRBD1 (5 bases). V shed 5 bases and J shed 2 bases, with 15 bases lying between them. Germline V gene sequence: CDR1 MNHNS, CDR2 SASEGT. CDR3 length: 15 residues. CDR3 loop: CASSYWGEGNTEAFF. In DNA, the CDR3 is TGTGCCAGCAGTTACTGGGGGGAGGGCAACACTGAAGCTTTCTTT.

This clonotype was seen at least ten times. The chain carries TRBV27 and TRBJ2-5, with D perhaps TRBD2 (5 bases). V shed 2 bases and J shed 5 bases, with 12 bases lying between them. Germline-derived CDR1 and CDR2 are MNHEY and SMNVEV (reference sequence). The CDR3 contains 14 residues. CDR3 nucleotides: TGTGCCAGCAGTTTAGGGGTTCGCGGGGAGACCCAGTACTTC. Its protein is CASSLGVRGETQYF.

This clonotype was detected only a few times. V gene TRBV9 combines with J gene TRBJ2-3, with D tentatively TRBD1 (6 bases). This CDR3 has 17 amino acids. V lost 2 bases and J 2 bases, leaving 18 bases between the germline ends. In germline, CDR1 is SGDLS, CDR2 YYNGEE. CDR3 nucleotide sequence: TGTGCCAGCAGCGTCACAGGGTCGCCCGGTCCCACAGATACGCAGTATTTT. Translation: CASSVTGSPGPTDTQYF.

This clonotype was detected only a few times. This chain uses TRBV20-1 with TRBJ1-1; the D is unclear. V dropped 7 bases and J dropped 5 bases, with 14 bases sitting between them. Looked up from germline, CDR1 is DFQATT and CDR2 is SNEGSKA (reference sequence). The CDR3 spans 12 residues. CDR3 sequence (DNA): TGCAGTGTATTGGGGAAAAGGACTGAAGCTTTCTTT. Amino acid sequence: CSVLGKRTEAFF.

Ten or more counts support this clonotype. The V and J genes are TRBV3-1 and TRBJ2-3; D is uncertain. The V gene lost 4 bases and the J gene lost 0 bases, with 5 bases spanning the gap. The CDR3 consists of 13 residues. Germline V gene sequence: CDR1 LGHDT, CDR2 YNNKEL (reference sequence). This CDR3 is CASSPFSTDTQYF. CDR3 coding DNA: TGTGCCAGCAGCCCCTTTAGCACAGATACGCAGTATTTT.

The chain combines TRBV5-5 with TRBJ2-2, with D perhaps TRBD1 (5 bases). This CDR3 contains 15 residues. Between the trimmed V and J ends, which lost 2 bases and 6 bases, there was a span of 14 bases. From germline, CDR1 is SGHKS and CDR2 YYEKEE (reference sequence). The CDR3 nucleotides read TGTGCCAGCAGCTTCCAGGGATGGTACCCCGGGGAGCTGTTTTTT. Amino acid sequence: CASSFQGWYPGELFF.

This clonotype was counted at least ten times. This chain joins TRBV6-2 or TRBV6-3 and TRBJ2-1; 9 nucleotides align to TRBD2. Trimming removed 4 bases from V and 9 bases from J; junction bases left unmatched: 4. Germline-derived CDR1 and CDR2 are MNHEY and SVGEGT. This CDR3 has 13 residues. CDR3: CASSSGLAGEQFF. Here the CDR3 DNA reads TGTGCCAGCAGTTCGGGACTAGCTGGTGAGCAGTTCTTC.

The chain is built from TRBV15 and TRBJ2-1, with TRBD2 as a possible D gene (5 bases). Germline CDR1 reads LNHNV; CDR2 reads YYDKDF (reference sequence). This CDR3 has 16 amino acids. Deletions cut 3 bases from V and 3 bases from J, with 15 bases between. CDR3 sequence: CATSSGSSSHYNEQFF. CDR3 coding DNA: TGTGCCACCAGCAGCGGGTCTAGCAGTCACTACAATGAGCAGTTCTTC.

This clonotype appeared many times. V is TRBV12-3 or TRBV12-4 and J is TRBJ2-5, with 9 bases identical to TRBD1. CDR3 size: 14 residues. With 7 bases clipped from V and 4 bases from J, the junction kept 7 bases outside the gene matches. CDR3 nucleotides: TGTGCCAGCATCGGGGACAGGGAGGGAGAGACCCAGTACTTC. Residues: CASIGDREGETQYF.

V is TRBV7-6 and J is TRBJ2-7; a possible D gene is TRBD1 (5 bases). The V and J ends lost 0 bases and 5 bases respectively, with 11 bases between them. The CDR3 runs to 14 residues. Germline lookup yields CDR1 SGHVS and CDR2 FNYEAQ. The CDR3: CASSLASRRDEQYF. CDR3 in DNA: TGTGCCAGCAGCTTAGCCAGTCGCAGGGACGAGCAGTACTTC.

The chain employs TRBV13 and TRBJ1-3; 8 bases fit TRBD1. The CDR3 runs to 15 residues. V gave up 4 bases and J gave up 3 bases; unmatched junction bases: 5. CDR1 and CDR2 from the germline V gene are PRHDT and FYEKMQ (reference sequence). The CDR3 region has the DNA TGTGCCAGCAGCTACCAGGGGGCTCATGGAAACACCATATATTTT. Amino acids: CASSYQGAHGNTIYF. The entire variable domain, with the rest obtained from reference TRBV13 and TRBJ1-3, is as follows: AAGVIQSPRHLIKEKRETATLKCYPIPRHDTVYWYQQGPGQDPQFLISFYEKMQSDKGSIPDRFSAQQFSDYHSELNMSSLELGDSALYFCASSYQGAHGNTIYFGEGSWLTVV.

The chain links TRBV7-9 to TRBJ1-2, with TRBD1 matching 10 bases. Germline-derived CDR1 and CDR2 are SEHNR and FQNEAQ (reference sequence). This CDR3 comprises 13 residues. Losses at the gene ends were 6 bases for V and 6 bases for J; bases not matched to a gene: 4. The CDR3 sequence: CASRLGTGDGYTF. The CDR3 nucleotides are TGTGCCAGCAGGCTCGGGACAGGGGATGGCTACACCTTC.

Details on this clonotype: The junction departs from germline at one end; a sequencing error may be responsible. The chain has TRBV12-3 or TRBV12-4 and TRBJ1-6; D remains unclear. The CDR3 runs to 16 residues. CDR3 nucleotide sequence: TGTGCCAGCAGTTCCCGGGAGAGCTCCTATAATTCACCCCCCCACTTT. Protein sequence: CASSSRESSYNSPPHF.

This clonotype was counted a few times. The rearrangement links TRBV20-1 to TRBJ1-3; no clear D gene. This CDR3 is 12 amino acids long. V lost 0 bases to trimming and J lost 2 bases, with 2 bases between them. Germline CDR1 DFQATT, CDR2 SNEGSKA (reference sequence). The CDR3 DNA reads TGCAGTGCTAGAGATCCTGGAAACACCATATATTTT. Protein sequence: CSARDPGNTIYF.

This clonotype was counted a few times. V and J are TRBV10-3 and TRBJ1-5; a weak D match, TRBD1 (5 bases). Trimming left V 7 bases short and J 3 bases short, with 10 bases between. Germline assignment: CDR1 ENHRY and CDR2 SYGVKD. The CDR3 contains 13 residues. CDR3 region: CAITSGPNQPQHF. In DNA, the CDR3 is TGTGCCATCACCTCAGGGCCCAATCAGCCCCAGCATTTT.

This clonotype has a count of ten or more. This chain links TRBV7-2 with TRBJ2-3; 9 bases fit TRBD2. With 5 bases clipped from V and 9 bases from J, the junction kept 3 bases outside the gene matches. The CDR3 is 12 amino acids. CDR1 is SGHTA and CDR2 is FQGNSA in the germline V gene. CDR3 protein: CASSPTSGTQYF. The CDR3 DNA reads as TGTGCCAGCAGCCCTACTAGCGGGACGCAGTATTTT.

V usage is TRBV6-1 and J usage is TRBJ2-3; D gene unclear. This CDR3 has 13 residues. Germline V gene data show CDR1 as MNHNS and CDR2 as SASEGT. The germline V and J ends were trimmed by 0 bases and 10 bases, with 11 bases remaining between them. CDR3 bases: TGTGCCAGCAGTGAAGCTAGACGGAACTCGCAGTATTTT. It is translated as CASSEARRNSQYF.